These 20 T cell receptor beta chains originate from one sample sequenced in a study of blood T cell repertoires in COVID-19 (dated by TCRdb to about 2020). To prepare the library, the immunoSEQ multiplex PCR assay was applied. In its TCRdb copy, this immuneACCESS table keeps in-frame sequences only and misses some clones. Where compared with another copy, unresolved V genes explain less than half of these, and the others have no known cause. This sample lists about 480,000 clones; more than 70% were detected once. 10% to 15% of the sample is taken by the ten largest. Material: peripheral blood. Source of these receptors: a woman aged 50 to 60 with COVID-19, enrolled during active disease.

This chain joins TRBV5-8 and TRBJ1-5, with D maybe TRBD1 (5 bases). This CDR3 is 17 amino acids long. Germline V gene data show CDR1 as SGHTS and CDR2 as YDEGEE. V was pared by 0 bases and J by 4 bases, with 17 bases between. This CDR3 reads CASSLARGTAINQPQHF. DNA for the CDR3: TGTGCCAGCAGCTTGGCCCGGGGGACTGCTATTAATCAGCCCCAGCATTTT.

The rearrangement links TRBV25-1 to TRBJ2-7; TRBD2 might be the D (7 bases). V was pared by 4 bases and J by 5 bases, with 15 bases between. Germline V lookup: CDR1 MGHDK, CDR2 SYGVNS. There are 14 residues in the CDR3. DNA for the CDR3: TGTGCCAGCAGTGGGACCCACGGGGGGCACGAGCAGTACTTC. It translates to CASSGTHGGHEQYF.

The genes are TRBV2 and TRBJ2-1; TRBD1 matches 7 bases. CDR3 length: 19 residues. V gave up 4 bases and J gave up 4 bases; unmatched junction bases: 19. Looked up from germline, CDR1 is SNHLY and CDR2 is FYNNEI. CDR3 nucleotide sequence: TGTGCCAGCAGTGTTTGGGCCCGGACAGGAAATGGGGGTTACAATGAGCAGTTCTTC. Its protein is CASSVWARTGNGGYNEQFF.

The V and J genes are TRBV11-2 and TRBJ2-5; 9 bases are a match to TRBD1. Losses at the gene ends were 5 bases for V and 7 bases for J; bases not matched to a gene: 8. Germline CDR1 SGHAT, CDR2 FQNNGV. The CDR3 runs 14 residues. The CDR3 reads CASSLYRGHGTQYF. DNA of the CDR3: TGTGCCAGCAGCCTCTACAGGGGGCACGGGACCCAGTACTTC. Full variable domain (missing parts from reference TRBV11-2 and TRBJ2-5): EAGVAQSPRYKIIEKRQSVAFWCNPISGHATLYWYQQILGQGPKLLIQFQNNGVVDDSQLPKDRFSAERLKGVDSTLKIQPAKLEDSAVYLCASSLYRGHGTQYFGPGTRLLVL.

This sequence joins TRBV18 and TRBJ1-2; no clear D gene. Between the trimmed V and J ends, which lost 3 bases and 4 bases, there was a span of 12 bases. The V gene's germline CDR1 is KGHSH and CDR2 LQKENI. This CDR3 is 14 amino acids long. CDR3 region: CASSPLREGYGYTF. Written as DNA, the CDR3 is TGTGCCAGCTCACCCCTCCGCGAGGGCTATGGCTACACCTTC.

The CDR3 sequence is CASSSKERDEQYF. CDR3 coding DNA: TGCGCCAGCAGCTCCAAGGAACGGGACGAGCAGTACTTC. The chain carries TRBV5-1 and TRBJ2-7; D not resolved. V lost 3 bases and J lost 5, with 12 bases in between. This CDR3 has 13 residues. Germline values: CDR1 SGHRS, CDR2 YFSETQ.

This clone was recorded a few times. The chain links TRBV2 to TRBJ1-2; 8 nucleotides align to TRBD1. J was trimmed by 3 bases and V by 3 bases; bases with no gene match: 3. CDR3 size: 14 residues. Germline CDR1 SNHLY, CDR2 FYNNEI. Here the CDR3 reads CASSEGTGHYGYTF. In DNA form, the CDR3 reads TGTGCCAGCAGTGAGGGGACAGGCCACTATGGCTACACCTTC.

The chain is built from TRBV5-1 and TRBJ2-3; 9 bases agree with TRBD1. Germline loops: CDR1 SGHRS, CDR2 YFSETQ. CDR3 length: 17 residues. V gave up 0 bases and J gave up 2 bases; unmatched junction bases: 7. The CDR3 nucleotides read TGCGCCAGCAGCTTGGGTTACAGGGGGCGAGTCACAGATACGCAGTATTTT. Translation: CASSLGYRGRVTDTQYF.

The chain is built from TRBV2 and TRBJ2-7; D unclear. This CDR3 spans 13 amino acids. Deletions cut 2 bases from V and 4 bases from J, with 9 bases between. Germline V gene lookup returns CDR1 SNHLY and CDR2 FYNNEI. The CDR3 DNA follows: TGTGCCAGCAGTGAACCTTACAGATACGAGCAGTACTTC. Translation gives CASSEPYRYEQYF. The full variable domain, its missing parts supplied by reference TRBV2 and TRBJ2-7, is EPEVTQTPSHQVTQMGQEVILRCVPISNHLYFYWYRQILGQKVEFLVSFYNNEISEKSEIFDDQFSVERPDGSNFTLKIRSTKLEDSAMYFCASSEPYRYEQYFGPGTRLTVT.

The V gene is TRBV6-5, the J gene TRBJ2-2; a weak D match, TRBD2 (5 bases). Germline CDR1 and CDR2: MNHEY and SVGAGI. The CDR3 runs 13 residues. Trimming cost V 8 bases and J 7 bases, with 14 bases left between them. This CDR3 is CASLRGRGGELFF. The CDR3 nucleotides read TGTGCCAGCCTACGGGGTCGGGGCGGGGAGCTGTTTTTT.

This clone was counted a few times. V and J are TRBV5-1 and TRBJ2-7, with a weak D call TRBD2 (6 bases). This CDR3 has 14 amino acids. Trimming pared 4 bases from V and 7 bases from J, leaving 18 bases between. CDR1 SGHRS and CDR2 YFSETQ come from the germline V gene. CDR3 in amino acids: CASSPEGLLEEQYF. In DNA form, the CDR3 reads TGCGCCAGCAGCCCGGAGGGACTGCTCGAGGAGCAGTACTTC. Full variable domain (remainder filled in from reference TRBV5-1 and TRBJ2-7): KAGVTQTPRYLIKTRGQQVTLSCSPISGHRSVSWYQQTPGQGLQFLFEYFSETQRNKGNFPGRFSGRQFSNSRSEMNVSTLELGDSALYLCASSPEGLLEEQYFGPGTRLTVT.

The V gene is TRBV11-3, the J gene TRBJ1-1, with a tentative D call TRBD1 (6 bases). Germline CDR1 is SGHNT and CDR2 is YENEEA. The V end lost 5 bases, the J end lost 3 bases, and 10 bases lay between the germline ends. The CDR3 length is 13 residues. CDR3 region: CASSRTVDTEAFF. The CDR3 DNA is TGTGCCAGCAGCAGGACAGTAGACACTGAAGCTTTCTTT. The full variable domain, in which reference TRBV11-3 and TRBJ1-1 provide the parts outside the CDR3, is EAGVVQSPRYKIIEKKQPVAFWCNPISGHNTLYWYLQNLGQGPELLIRYENEEAVDDSQLPKDRFSAERLKGVDSTLKIQPAELGDSAVYLCASSRTVDTEAFFGQGTRLTVV.

The chain recombines TRBV4-1 with TRBJ2-3; 10 bases map to TRBD2. The CDR3 sequence is 17 residues long. Trimming at V came to 2 bases and at J to 5 bases, leaving 10 bases not matched to a gene. In germline, CDR1 is MGHRA, CDR2 YSYEKL. The CDR3 coding sequence is TGCGCCAGCAGCCAACGGGCACTAGCGGGGCCCGGAGATACGCAGTATTTT. Residues: CASSQRALAGPGDTQYF.

V gene TRBV5-1 combines with J gene TRBJ2-5; 9 bases are a match to TRBD1. Germline V lookup: CDR1 SGHRS, CDR2 YFSETQ. The CDR3 totals 19 residues. Trimming took 4 bases from V and 1 from J; bases not matched to a gene: 17. The CDR3 DNA is TGCGCCAGCAGCGAGGGACAGGGACCCGTTCCGGGGTTCCAAGAGACCCAGTACTTC. It specifies CASSEGQGPVPGFQETQYF.

This rearrangement joins TRBV14 to TRBJ2-3, with D maybe TRBD2 (6 bases). The V end was cut by 4 bases, the J end by 2 bases, with 13 bases between. Germline V lookup: CDR1 SGHDN, CDR2 FVKESK. The CDR3 totals 15 residues. CDR3 coding DNA: TGTGCCAGCAGCCCCGGGGGTGGGTTCACAGATACGCAGTATTTT. It translates to CASSPGGGFTDTQYF. Complete variable domain (other parts from reference TRBV14 and TRBJ2-3): EAGVTQFPSHSVIEKGQTVTLRCDPISGHDNLYWYRRVMGKEIKFLLHFVKESKQDESGMPNNRFLAERTGGTYSTLKVQPAELEDSGVYFCASSPGGGFTDTQYFGPGTRLTVL.

This sequence joins TRBV6-2 or TRBV6-3 and TRBJ2-1; D possibly corresponds to TRBD1 (5 bases). The V gene's germline CDR1 is MNHEY and CDR2 SVGEGT. V was cut by 2 bases and J by 9 bases, with 11 bases left in between. The CDR3 has 13 residues. The CDR3 DNA reads as TGTGCCAGCAGTTACGGGCCCCAGGGTGAGCAGTTCTTC. It encodes CASSYGPQGEQFF.

In its sample, this clone was seen a few times. The rearrangement joins TRBV27 to TRBJ2-3, with TRBD1 matching over 7 bases. The J segment lost 4 bases and the V segment lost 4 bases, leaving 2 bases of the junction unmatched. The CDR3 has 13 amino acids. In germline, CDR1 is MNHEY, CDR2 SMNVEV (reference sequence). CDR3 in amino acids: CASSWDSSDTQYF. CDR3 nucleotide sequence: TGTGCCAGCAGTTGGGACAGTTCAGATACGCAGTATTTT.

This chain joins TRBV6-5 and TRBJ1-2; D not certain. V gave up 0 bases and J gave up 9 bases, with 17 bases separating them. Germline V gives CDR1 MNHEY, CDR2 SVGAGI. CDR3 length equals 15 residues. CDR3 nucleotide sequence: TGTGCCAGCAGTTACTCGATTCCCCGGAAACTATGCTACACCTTC. Protein product: CASSYSIPRKLCYTF.

The genes are TRBV5-1 and TRBJ2-4; possible D gene TRBD1, 6 bases. The CDR3 runs 17 residues. V was cut by 0 bases and J by 0 bases, with 13 bases left in between. Per the germline V gene, CDR1 is SGHRS and CDR2 is YFSETQ. The CDR3: CASSLVGQGLAKNIQYF. DNA of the CDR3: TGCGCCAGCAGCTTGGTAGGGCAGGGGCTAGCCAAAAACATTCAGTACTTC.

This clone has just one count. This rearrangement joins TRBV27 to TRBJ2-2, with a weak D call TRBD2 (5 bases). The CDR3 extends over 13 amino acids. Trimming took off 8 bases at V and 5 bases at J, with 12 bases between the two ends. Germline values: CDR1 MNHEY, CDR2 SMNVEV (reference sequence). CDR3 DNA: TGTGCCAGCCTCGATTCGGGGACCGGGGAGCTGTTTTTT. Protein: CASLDSGTGELFF.